This TCR beta chain comes out of a study of blood T cell repertoires in COVID-19. Looking at the study overall: Material from acute and convalescent COVID-19 was sourced from the United States, Italy and Spain.

Original methodology: For nucleated cells, counts were estimated from reference gene primer amplification. The protocol was immunoSEQ multiplex PCR, while the TCRdb copy is restricted to in-frame clones and leaves out a portion. V and J calls and clone size are as listed in that table; D and trimming were resolved from the DNA. This table has approximately 58,000 clones, approximately 80% appearing once. Sequenced: peripheral blood. The source of this sequence is a woman aged 55-69 years with acute or convalescent COVID-19.

The CDR3 is CASKQAYEQYF. CDR3 nucleotides: TGTGCCAGTAAACAGGCCTACGAGCAGTACTTC. The genes are TRBV19 and TRBJ2-7, with D possibly matching TRBD1 (5 bases). Germline lookup yields CDR1 LNHDA and CDR2 SQIVND (reference sequence). V shed 7 bases and J shed 2 bases, with 6 bases lying between them. There are 11 residues in the CDR3.